The 22 T cell receptor beta chains presented below share a single source sample, sequenced in a study of OX40 agonist ivuxolimab in advanced cancers. Produced via immunoSEQ multiplex PCR; TCRdb's table is partial and in-frame only. The data show about 10,000 clones, about 80% seen once. The sequencing here drew on CD4+ or CD8+ T cells sorted from blood, taken in a trial of the OX40 agonist ivuxolimab. These receptors came from an adult with an advanced solid tumor such as melanoma, head and neck, liver or kidney cancer.

The J gene is TRBJ2-3, the V gene TRBV28, with 7 bases fitting TRBD2. The CDR3 is 18 amino acids. Germline V CDR1 and CDR2: MDHEN, SYDVKM. V was pared by 5 bases and J by 2 bases, with 16 bases of the junction left unmatched. This chain's CDR3 is CASSPDRMEAGATDTQYF. DNA for the CDR3: TGTGCCAGCAGTCCGGATCGAATGGAGGCGGGAGCCACAGATACGCAGTATTTT.

This sequence joins TRBV28 and TRBJ2-5; D is ambiguous. The J call may be faulty, since TRBJ2-7 better matches the DNA end. Per the germline V gene, CDR1 is MDHEN and CDR2 is SYDVKM. The CDR3 is made up of 12 amino acids. In DNA, the CDR3 is TGTGCCAGCAGCCCAGGTCCCTACGAGCAGTACTTC. This translates into CASSPGPYEQYF.

V gene TRBV10-3 combines with J gene TRBJ1-1, with unresolved D. With 7 bases removed from V and 0 bases from J, the gap between germline ends came to 9 bases. The germline CDR1 and CDR2 sequences are ENHRY and SYGVKD. This CDR3 is 13 amino acids long. CDR3 loop: CAITRGVNTEAFF. For the CDR3, the DNA is TGTGCCATCACCCGGGGAGTGAACACTGAAGCTTTCTTT.

The J gene is TRBJ2-1, the V gene TRBV2; 15 bases line up with TRBD2. The CDR3 has 15 residues. The trim removed 6 bases at V and 7 bases at J, leaving 4 bases unmatched. The germline CDR1 and CDR2 sequences are SNHLY and FYNNEI. The CDR3 loop is CASRGLAGGANEQFF. The CDR3 coding sequence is TGTGCCAGCAGGGGACTAGCGGGAGGAGCGAATGAGCAGTTCTTC.

The rearrangement links TRBV2 to TRBJ2-3, with D possibly called TRBD1 or TRBD2 (5 bases each). Deletions cut 3 bases from V and 3 bases from J, with 13 bases between. CDR3 length equals 15 residues. The V gene's germline CDR1 is SNHLY and CDR2 FYNNEI. CDR3 amino acids: CASSDMGEGTDTQYF. The CDR3 bases are TGTGCCAGCAGTGATATGGGGGAAGGGACAGATACGCAGTATTTT.

The rearrangement joins TRBV9 to TRBJ2-1, with a tentative D call TRBD1 (6 bases). The V end lost 0 bases, the J end lost 8 bases, and 12 bases lay between the germline ends. Looked up from germline, CDR1 is SGDLS and CDR2 is YYNGEE. This CDR3 has 14 amino acids. The CDR3 bases are TGTGCCAGCAGCGTAGAACAGGGAACGGATGAGCAGTTCTTC. This gives the protein CASSVEQGTDEQFF.

The DNA for the CDR3 is TGTGCCAGCAGTTTCGGGCTTCTGAACACCGGGGAGCTGTTTTTT. This codes for CASSFGLLNTGELFF. The gene calls are TRBV27 and TRBJ2-2; unclear D gene. Per the germline V gene, CDR1 is MNHEY and CDR2 is SMNVEV (reference sequence). Trimming stripped 3 bases from V and 1 base from J, with 9 bases between. This CDR3 comprises 15 residues.

The V gene is TRBV11-3, the J gene TRBJ2-1; 11 bases fit TRBD2. CDR3 length: 15 amino acids. With 3 bases clipped from V and 4 bases from J, the junction kept 2 bases outside the gene matches. Germline CDR1 SGHNT, CDR2 YENEEA. The CDR3 sequence: CASSLLAGGYNEQFF. For the CDR3, the DNA is TGTGCCAGCAGCTTGCTAGCGGGGGGTTACAATGAGCAGTTCTTC.

The rearrangement links TRBV5-3 to TRBJ1-1, with 11 nucleotides matching TRBD1. TRBV5-3 is identified as an open reading frame with a role that is uncertain. V shed 2 bases, J shed 5 bases, and the junction held 5 bases outside the gene matches. The CDR3 length is 15 residues. CDR3 coding DNA: TGTGCCAGAAGCTTCCCCGGGACAGGGGGAACTGAAGCTTTCTTT. Residues: CARSFPGTGGTEAFF.

The chain carries TRBV5-1 and TRBJ2-7; 7 bases map to TRBD1. This CDR3 is 15 amino acids long. Germline CDR1 SGHRS, CDR2 YFSETQ. Trimming took 4 bases from V and 5 from J; bases not matched to a gene: 12. The CDR3 bases are TGCGCCAGCAGCCTAGACAGGGCCCATCAGGACGAGCAGTACTTC. This codes for CASSLDRAHQDEQYF.

The CDR3 region is CAWTGPNYGYTF. The CDR3 region has the DNA TGTGCCTGGACAGGGCCCAACTATGGCTACACCTTC. V is TRBV30 and J is TRBJ1-2; possible D gene TRBD1, 5 bases. CDR3 length: 12 residues. The ends were cut back, 4 bases at V and 2 bases at J, with 8 bases in the middle. In germline, CDR1 is GTSNPN, CDR2 SVGIG (reference sequence).

By share, this clone counts as large. V gene TRBV28 combines with J gene TRBJ2-7; a weak D match, TRBD2 (7 bases). V lost 3 bases and J 5 bases, leaving 14 bases between the germline ends. This CDR3 is 14 amino acids long. Germline V gene sequence: CDR1 MDHEN, CDR2 SYDVKM. CDR3 sequence: CASSLIRGAHEQYF. The CDR3 bases are TGTGCCAGCAGTTTGATTCGGGGGGCCCACGAGCAGTACTTC.

The gene calls are TRBV4-1 and TRBJ2-2; D uncertain. The germline V gene encodes CDR1 MGHRA and CDR2 YSYEKL. CDR3 length: 14 residues. The V and J ends lost 1 base and 8 bases respectively, with 11 bases between them. The CDR3 DNA sequence: TGCGCCAGCAGCCAAGTAAAGGGTTCAGGGGAGCTGTTTTTT. This gives the protein CASSQVKGSGELFF.

The chain has TRBV6-1 and TRBJ1-2, with 12 bases aligning to TRBD1. The germline gives CDR1 MNHNS, CDR2 SASEGT. The CDR3 length is 16 residues. The V gene end was trimmed by 1 base and the J gene end by 4 bases; junction bases not matched to a gene: 4. CDR3 loop: CASSEVGTGGGYGYTF. The CDR3, as DNA: TGTGCCAGCAGTGAAGTAGGGACAGGGGGCGGCTATGGCTACACCTTC.

The rearrangement links TRBV27 to TRBJ1-1; the match to TRBD1 covers 8 bases. Germline values: CDR1 MNHEY, CDR2 SMNVEV (reference sequence). This CDR3 has 15 residues. V was clipped by 8 bases and J by 3 bases; unmatched bases: 11. This CDR3 reads CASLPGGFGDTEAFF. CDR3 bases: TGTGCCAGCCTCCCAGGGGGCTTCGGGGACACTGAAGCTTTCTTT.

This clone was counted a few times. This chain joins TRBV5-1 and TRBJ1-1; D unclear. V was pared by 2 bases and J by 3 bases, with 11 bases between. The CDR3 has 14 residues. Germline V gene lookup returns CDR1 SGHRS and CDR2 YFSETQ. This CDR3 is CASSFGESDTEAFF. CDR3 DNA: TGCGCCAGCAGCTTTGGGGAATCGGACACTGAAGCTTTCTTT.

The sample holds a few counts of this clone. The chain is built from TRBV19 and TRBJ2-3; no clear D gene. Germline CDR1 is LNHDA and CDR2 is SQIVND (reference sequence). The length of the CDR3 is 13 residues. Between the trimmed V and J ends, which lost 4 bases and 0 bases, there was a span of 5 bases. The CDR3 loop reads CASSTTSTDTQYF. CDR3 sequence (DNA): TGTGCCAGTAGTACGACTAGCACAGATACGCAGTATTTT.

The rearrangement links TRBV5-5 to TRBJ2-7, with 10 bases fitting TRBD2. Germline V gene data show CDR1 as SGHKS and CDR2 as YYEKEE (reference sequence). The trim removed 4 bases at V and 3 bases at J, leaving 10 bases unmatched. The CDR3 has 16 residues. The CDR3 sequence is CASSNKLAGQNYEQYF. The DNA of the CDR3 is TGTGCCAGCAGCAACAAACTAGCGGGACAGAACTACGAGCAGTACTTC.

The J gene is TRBJ2-4, the V gene TRBV28; D is possibly TRBD1 (6 bases). Between the trimmed V and J ends, which lost 6 bases and 3 bases, there was a span of 21 bases. This CDR3 comprises 17 residues. Germline CDR1 and CDR2: MDHEN and SYDVKM. The CDR3 here is CASSRGGRGWGKNIQYF. The CDR3 DNA follows: TGTGCCAGCAGCCGAGGGGGACGGGGCTGGGGCAAAAACATTCAGTACTTC.

V is TRBV14 and J is TRBJ2-1, with 8 bases lining up with TRBD1. CDR3 length equals 18 residues. CDR1 is SGHDN and CDR2 is FVKESK in the germline V gene. The trim removed 0 bases at V and 3 bases at J, leaving 10 bases unmatched. The CDR3 region is CASSQDSQTGVLYNEQFF. The CDR3 DNA reads as TGTGCCAGCAGCCAAGATTCCCAGACAGGGGTACTCTACAATGAGCAGTTCTTC.

This sequence joins TRBV9 and TRBJ2-3; D might be TRBD2 (6 bases). V lost 0 bases, J lost 2 bases, and 7 bases lay in between. Germline CDR1 reads SGDLS; CDR2 reads YYNGEE. This CDR3 comprises 14 residues. CDR3 region: CASSVGRVTDTQYF. In nucleotides, the CDR3 is TGTGCCAGCAGCGTAGGGAGGGTCACAGATACGCAGTATTTT.

The J gene is TRBJ2-1, the V gene TRBV18; 7 bases align to TRBD2. V lost 6 bases, J lost 6 bases, and 11 bases stayed unmatched. The CDR3 has 15 residues. Germline V gene sequence: CDR1 KGHSH, CDR2 LQKENI. The CDR3: CASSPPGGRVNEQFF. The CDR3 region has the DNA TGTGCCAGCTCCCCCCCAGGAGGGAGGGTCAATGAGCAGTTCTTC.